This T cell receptor gamma chain originates from a study of gamma delta lymphoproliferative disorders and STAT genes. Looking at the study overall: Delta libraries were made per EuroClonality-NGS working group procedure. Whole-study results and caveats: Patient gamma repertoires clustered apart from healthy controls; delta did not. Public or private status of leukemic clones needs confirmation.

TCRdb fed the multiplex PCR reads to CATT. The sample carries approximately 2,500 gamma-chain clones, approximately 19% recorded once. Sequencing used genomic DNA taken from PBMCs of patients and controls. Worth noting for this clone: Its antigen is as yet unknown.

The CDR3 has 13 residues. The ends lost 8 bases at V and 7 bases at J; junction bases unmatched: 12. This TCR came from a human donor with gamma-delta T-cell large granular lymphocyte leukemia. The chain combines TRGV10 with TRGJ1 or TRGJ2. Germline matching of the DNA provided the J gene here, since TCRdb leaves it blank. TRGV10 is annotated as an ORF whose role is uncertain. Sequenced input: blood. Here the CDR3 DNA reads TGTGCTGCGTGGGGGCCTGGGGGGTATAAGAAACTCTTT. This sequence encodes CAAWGPGGYKKLF.